Presented here are 21 T cell receptor beta chains from one specimen sequenced in a study of blood T cell repertoires in COVID-19 (TCRdb year 2020). The library was obtained by the immunoSEQ multiplex PCR assay. The table was pulled from immuneACCESS by TCRdb, which kept in-frame rearrangements only. Such tables lose some clones; where checked, under half of the loss comes from unresolved V genes, and the rest has no known cause. This sample is represented by fewer than 250,000 clones; about nine tenths of them were singletons. The ten largest clonotypes hold around 4.5% of the sample. Source material: peripheral blood. These receptors came from a man between 45 and 60 years old with acute or convalescent COVID-19.

This chain links TRBV18 with TRBJ1-2, with D unresolved. The CDR3 runs 15 residues. The germline gives CDR1 KGHSH, CDR2 LQKENI. V was cut by 4 bases and J by 4 bases, with 16 bases left in between. The CDR3 bases are TGTGCCAGCTCACTAAACAGAGGGCTAGGCTATGGCTACACCTTC. Translating gives CASSLNRGLGYGYTF.

This clone was recorded once. The chain links TRBV6-6 to TRBJ1-6, with a weak D call TRBD1 (6 bases). Germline V gene lookup returns CDR1 MNHNY and CDR2 SVGAGI (reference sequence). Trimming left V 5 bases short and J 0 bases short, with 14 bases between. The CDR3 length is 17 residues. CDR3 in amino acids: CASSHPGALSYNSPLHF. In DNA, the CDR3 is TGTGCCAGCAGTCACCCAGGGGCACTCTCCTATAATTCACCCCTCCACTTT.

The chain joins TRBV5-5 to TRBJ2-7; a weak D match, TRBD1 (6 bases). Trimming cost V 3 bases and J 5 bases, with 12 bases left between them. Germline V CDR1 and CDR2: SGHKS, YYEKEE (reference sequence). CDR3 length: 13 amino acids. The CDR3 DNA follows: TGTGCCAGCAGCTCCTTACAGGGAGACGAGCAGTACTTC. Translation gives CASSSLQGDEQYF.

CDR3 sequence: CASSVTGTGFNGYTF. The CDR3 DNA reads TGCGCCAGCAGCGTCACCGGGACAGGGTTTAATGGCTACACCTTC. This chain links TRBV5-1 with TRBJ1-2; 9 bases agree with TRBD1. The ends lost 4 bases at V and 6 bases at J; junction bases unmatched: 10. The germline gives CDR1 SGHRS, CDR2 YFSETQ. The CDR3 contains 15 residues.

This clone was recorded only once. This chain uses TRBV7-9 with TRBJ2-5, with a possible D match to TRBD2 (5 bases). This CDR3 has 14 amino acids. CDR1 and CDR2 from the germline V gene are SEHNR and FQNEAQ (reference sequence). Trimming took 6 bases from V and 4 from J, leaving 15 bases between them. CDR3 loop: CASRVGRGRETQYF. CDR3 coding DNA: TGTGCCAGCAGGGTAGGGCGAGGGAGAGAGACCCAGTACTTC.

V and J are TRBV6-5 and TRBJ1-3; D call uncertain. CDR1 is MNHEY, CDR2 SVGAGI, per germline. This CDR3 contains 15 residues. The ends were cut back, 0 bases at V and 0 bases at J, with 6 bases in the middle. The CDR3 DNA reads as TGTGCCAGCAGTTACTCGGCATCCTCTGGAAACACCATATATTTT. It specifies CASSYSASSGNTIYF.

The gene calls are TRBV7-8 and TRBJ1-5; TRBD1 might be the D (6 bases). Trimming took 3 bases from V and 2 from J, leaving 11 bases between them. The CDR3 length is 15 residues. CDR1 and CDR2 from the germline V gene are SGHVS and FQNEAQ. In DNA form, the CDR3 reads TGTGCCAGCAGCTTTACAGGGTCTGGCAATCAGCCCCAGCATTTT. Translation gives CASSFTGSGNQPQHF. The full variable domain, with the rest looked up from reference TRBV7-8 and TRBJ1-5, is GAGVSQSPRYKVAKRGQDVALRCDPISGHVSLFWYQQALGQGPEFLTYFQNEAQLDKSGLPSDRFFAERPEGSVSTLKIQRTQQEDSAVYLCASSFTGSGNQPQHFGDGTRLSIL.

The J gene is TRBJ1-3, the V gene TRBV18, with a tentative D call TRBD1 (5 bases). Germline V CDR1 and CDR2: KGHSH, LQKENI. V gave up 4 bases and J gave up 0 bases, with 16 bases separating them. This CDR3 contains 17 residues. Written as DNA, the CDR3 is TGTGCCAGCTCACAAGGGGTCCCCTTTTCCTCTGGAAACACCATATATTTT. It codes for CASSQGVPFSSGNTIYF. Drawing the rest from reference TRBV18 and TRBJ1-3, the complete variable domain is NAGVMQNPRHLVRRRGQEARLRCSPMKGHSHVYWYRQLPEEGLKFMVYLQKENIIDESGMPKERFSAEFPKEGPSILRIQQVVRGDSAAYFCASSQGVPFSSGNTIYFGEGSWLTVV.

V gene TRBV4-1 combines with J gene TRBJ1-1; no clear D. Germline CDR1 MGHRA, CDR2 YSYEKL. CDR3 length: 11 residues. V gave up 4 bases and J gave up 2 bases, with 2 bases separating them. In DNA form, the CDR3 reads TGCGCCAGCAGCCTAAACACTGAAGCTTTCTTT. It specifies CASSLNTEAFF.

The genes are TRBV30 and TRBJ1-1, with a tentative D call TRBD1 (6 bases). The CDR3 runs to 15 residues. V gave up 3 bases and J gave up 5 bases, with 19 bases separating them. Per germline, CDR1 GTSNPN and CDR2 SVGIG (reference sequence). CDR3 amino acids: CAWSPKTQGRTEAFF. The DNA of the CDR3 is TGTGCCTGGAGCCCTAAAACACAGGGTAGGACTGAAGCTTTCTTT.

With respect to this clone: An end of the junction differs from the germline gene, which may be a read error. V usage is TRBV11-2 and J usage is TRBJ2-3, with a weak D call TRBD2 (7 bases). The germline V gene has CDR1 SGHAT and CDR2 FQNNGV. The CDR3 totals 17 residues. The CDR3 is CARSLDRGGGGTDTQYF. The CDR3, as DNA: TGTGCCCGCAGCTTAGATCGGGGAGGGGGGGGCACAGATACGCAGTATTTT. The full variable domain, completed using reference TRBV11-2 and TRBJ2-3, is EAGVAQSPRYKIIEKRQSVAFWCNPISGHATLYWYQQILGQGPKLLIQFQNNGVVDDSQLPKDRFSAERLKGVDSTLKIQPAKLEDSAVYLCARSLDRGGGGTDTQYFGPGTRLTVL.

The CDR3 region is CASSVGNSNQPQHF. CDR3 sequence (DNA): TGTGCCAGCAGCGTCGGGAATAGCAATCAGCCCCAGCATTTT. This sequence joins TRBV2 and TRBJ1-5; no reliable D call. Germline V gene lookup returns CDR1 SNHLY and CDR2 FYNNEI. The CDR3 sequence is 14 residues long. With 6 bases removed from V and 0 bases from J, the gap between germline ends came to 9 bases.

A single count supports this clone. The CDR3 region is CASSRPGTADNYGYTF. The DNA for the CDR3 is TGTGCCAGCAGCCGCCCCGGGACAGCGGATAACTATGGCTACACCTTC. The chain has TRBV11-2 and TRBJ1-2; 7 bases agree with TRBD1. Germline V gene lookup returns CDR1 SGHAT and CDR2 FQNNGV. With 5 bases clipped from V and 1 base from J, the junction kept 10 bases outside the gene matches. The CDR3 runs to 16 residues. The entire variable domain, with the rest obtained from reference TRBV11-2 and TRBJ1-2, is as follows: EAGVAQSPRYKIIEKRQSVAFWCNPISGHATLYWYQQILGQGPKLLIQFQNNGVVDDSQLPKDRFSAERLKGVDSTLKIQPAKLEDSAVYLCASSRPGTADNYGYTFGSGTRLTVV.

The J gene is TRBJ2-7, the V gene TRBV14; D may be TRBD1 (5 bases). Germline V gives CDR1 SGHDN, CDR2 FVKESK. CDR3 length equals 14 residues. Trimming took off 0 bases at V and 2 bases at J, with 8 bases between the two ends. In nucleotides, the CDR3 is TGTGCCAGCAGCCAAGACGCAGGGCCCTACGAGCAGTACTTC. Amino acid sequence: CASSQDAGPYEQYF.

The chain combines TRBV6-1 with TRBJ1-6, with a tentative D call TRBD1 (5 bases). The CDR3 extends over 19 amino acids. The germline gives CDR1 MNHNS, CDR2 SASEGT. The V and J ends lost 4 bases and 7 bases respectively, with 26 bases between them. The CDR3 is CASSVASGTFLGGNSPLHF. The DNA for the CDR3 is TGTGCCAGCAGTGTGGCATCTGGGACTTTCTTGGGGGGAAATTCACCCCTCCACTTT.

V usage is TRBV5-1 and J usage is TRBJ2-2; D call uncertain. This CDR3 contains 15 residues. CDR1 SGHRS and CDR2 YFSETQ come from the germline V gene. Between the trimmed V and J ends, which lost 5 bases and 0 bases, there was a span of 11 bases. The DNA for the CDR3 is TGCGCCAGCAGAGTGAGCCAGGCGAACACCGGGGAGCTGTTTTTT. Residues: CASRVSQANTGELFF.

The rearrangement joins TRBV6-5 to TRBJ2-5, with D possibly TRBD2 on 5 matching bases. Germline-derived CDR1 and CDR2 are MNHEY and SVGAGI. This CDR3 has 14 residues. V was pared by 7 bases and J by 2 bases, with 14 bases between. This CDR3 reads CASNFRGNQETQYF. CDR3 nucleotide sequence: TGTGCCAGCAATTTCCGAGGGAATCAAGAGACCCAGTACTTC.

As to this clone: Additional DNA sequences in this sample encode the identical CDR3. The CDR3 bases are TGTGCCAGCAGCTTAAACTCAAACTCCTACAATGAGCAGTTCTTC. It translates to CASSLNSNSYNEQFF. J is TRBJ2-1 and V is TRBV7-3; D call uncertain. CDR1 and CDR2 (germline): SGHTA, FQGTGA. This CDR3 has 15 amino acids. Trimming took 1 base from V and 0 from J, leaving 7 bases between them.

The chain combines TRBV27 with TRBJ2-6, with D unresolved. The CDR3 is 14 residues long. V lost 3 bases to trimming and J lost 0 bases, with 3 bases between them. Germline lookup yields CDR1 MNHEY and CDR2 SMNVEV (reference sequence). This CDR3 reads CASSFISGANVLTF. CDR3 sequence (DNA): TGTGCCAGCAGTTTTATCTCTGGGGCCAACGTCCTGACTTTC. Combining the CDR3 with reference TRBV27 and TRBJ2-6 gives the whole variable domain EAQVTQNPRYLITVTGKKLTVTCSQNMNHEYMSWYRQDPGLGLRQIYYSMNVEVTDKGDVPEGYKVSRKEKRNFPLILESPSPNQTSLYFCASSFISGANVLTFGAGSRLTVL.

V usage is TRBV19 and J usage is TRBJ1-2; D is ambiguous. V shed 7 bases and J shed 1 base, with 16 bases lying between them. The CDR3 is made up of 15 amino acids. The germline V gene has CDR1 LNHDA and CDR2 SQIVND (reference sequence). CDR3 sequence (DNA): TGTGCCAGTACTGACCACCCGGGGAGTAACTATGGCTACACCTTC. It translates to CASTDHPGSNYGYTF.

The J gene is TRBJ1-2, the V gene TRBV5-1; D gene unclear. Germline lookup yields CDR1 SGHRS and CDR2 YFSETQ. The length of the CDR3 is 14 residues. V gave up 1 base and J gave up 2 bases, with 9 bases separating them. DNA for the CDR3: TGCGCCAGCAGCTTGACGCCAGGCAACTATGGCTACACCTTC. Translated: CASSLTPGNYGYTF.